This T cell receptor beta chain was recovered during a study of T-cell memory formation after mild COVID-19. Study-wide results and limits: Some responding clones appeared in pre-infection memory, suggesting cross-reactive memory joined.

A few counts support this clonotype. No antigen is known for it. Germline V gene sequence: CDR1 MNHEY, CDR2 SVGEGT. V shed 7 bases, J shed 3 bases, and the junction held 14 bases outside the gene matches. This CDR3 spans 16 amino acids. Constant-segment primers were used for 5'RACE, and the resulting TCR alpha and TCR beta cDNA libraries carried sample barcodes and UMIs. TCRdb analysed the 5' RACE reads with MiXCR anew, one entry per CDR3 protein. The sample contains 430,000 or so distinct CDR3 sequences, around 25% of which appear only once. Material: PBMCs or a T cell subset sorted from them (not recorded which). This clonotype was obtained from an adult woman who had mild COVID-19 (a few samples of this study predate the infection). Cell type and time point are not known. The J gene is TRBJ1-1, the V gene TRBV6-2 or TRBV6-3; TRBD1 agrees at 7 bases. The CDR3 DNA is TGTGCCAGCACCGATAGTACCTCCACAGGGGACACTGAAGCTTTCTTT. Amino acids: CASTDSTSTGDTEAFF.